The 14 T cell receptor beta chains presented below share a single source sample, sequenced in a study of blood T cell repertoires in COVID-19. The table came from immunoSEQ multiplex PCR; TCRdb's copy has only in-frame clones and leaves some out. Here the sample spans 180,000 or so clones, about 90% being singletons. Sequenced material: peripheral blood. The receptors stem from a man aged 18 to 29 with active or convalescent COVID-19.

The gene calls are TRBV2 and TRBJ1-2, with 8 bases lining up with TRBD1. The CDR3 contains 16 residues. Germline V gives CDR1 SNHLY, CDR2 FYNNEI. V shed 9 bases and J 6 bases; nucleotides not matched to a gene: 18. The CDR3 region is CASHELGAGTGHGYTF. DNA for the CDR3: TGTGCCAGTCATGAACTTGGGGCCGGGACAGGTCATGGCTACACCTTC.

The gene calls are TRBV18 and TRBJ1-3, with D maybe TRBD1 (6 bases). The CDR3 extends over 17 amino acids. Trimming pared 3 bases from V and 2 bases from J, leaving 17 bases between. Germline-derived CDR1 and CDR2 are KGHSH and LQKENI. The CDR3 DNA sequence: TGTGCCAGCTCACCCGACGAATACTGGACAGCTGGAAACACCATATATTTT. It encodes CASSPDEYWTAGNTIYF.

V and J are TRBV24-1 and TRBJ2-7; 10 bases map to TRBD1. V was pared by 3 bases and J by 7 bases, with 5 bases of the junction left unmatched. CDR3 size: 14 residues. Germline assignment: CDR1 KGHDR and CDR2 SFDVKD. Here the CDR3 DNA reads TGTGCCACCAGTGATGGGACAGGGGTGGGAGAGCAGTACTTC. Protein product: CATSDGTGVGEQYF.

V and J are TRBV13 and TRBJ2-2; the match to TRBD1 covers 7 bases. Germline lookup yields CDR1 PRHDT and CDR2 FYEKMQ (reference sequence). V trimming: 0 bases; J trimming: 5 bases; junction bases outside the gene matches: 9. This CDR3 has 17 residues. As DNA, the CDR3 is TGTGCCAGCAGCTTAGGGTCCGGGACAGAGACAACCGGGGAGCTGTTTTTT. This encodes CASSLGSGTETTGELFF.

The rearrangement joins TRBV7-3 to TRBJ1-2, with 8 bases fitting TRBD1. The CDR3 length is 17 residues. Germline-derived CDR1 and CDR2 are SGHTA and FQGTGA. V was clipped by 5 bases and J by 6 bases; unmatched bases: 17. The CDR3 DNA is TGTGCCAGCAGCCCCCAACCCGGACAGGGCATGACCGATGGCTACACCTTC. It is translated as CASSPQPGQGMTDGYTF.

V gene TRBV3-1 (or the pseudogene TRBV3-2) combines with J gene TRBJ2-1; 12 nucleotides line up with TRBD2. This CDR3 is 17 amino acids long. Germline V gene data show CDR1 as LGHDT and CDR2 as YNNKEL (reference sequence). After removal of 0 bases from V and 4 bases from J, the junction contained 4 bases not matched to a gene. CDR3 protein: CASSQELAGGLYNEQFF. The CDR3 coding sequence is TGTGCCAGCAGCCAAGAGCTAGCGGGGGGGCTATACAATGAGCAGTTCTTC.

The chain recombines TRBV19 with TRBJ1-1; 7 nucleotides match TRBD1. Trimming cost V 7 bases and J 4 bases; bases outside gene matches: 9. Germline CDR1 is LNHDA and CDR2 is SQIVND (reference sequence). This CDR3 contains 14 residues. DNA for the CDR3: TGTGCCAGTAAAAATGACAGGGTAGGCACTGAAGCTTTCTTT. Translating gives CASKNDRVGTEAFF. The full variable domain, rest sourced from reference TRBV19 and TRBJ1-1, is DGGITQSPKYLFRKEGQNVTLSCEQNLNHDAMYWYRQDPGQGLRLIYYSQIVNDFQKGDIAEGYSVSREKKESFPLTVTSAQKNPTAFYLCASKNDRVGTEAFFGQGTRLTVV.

The chain couples TRBV30 to TRBJ1-4, with 10 nucleotides matching TRBD1. The germline CDR1 and CDR2 sequences are GTSNPN and SVGIG (reference sequence). The CDR3 extends over 15 amino acids. With 3 bases clipped from V and 9 bases from J, the junction kept 10 bases outside the gene matches. CDR3 residues: CAWSSPGTGVKKLFF. As DNA, the CDR3 is TGTGCCTGGAGCTCCCCCGGGACAGGGGTGAAAAAACTGTTTTTT.

The gene calls are TRBV19 and TRBJ2-7; D perhaps matches TRBD2 (6 bases). This CDR3 is 12 amino acids long. Germline V gene sequence: CDR1 LNHDA, CDR2 SQIVND (reference sequence). V shed 3 bases and J shed 5 bases, with 8 bases lying between them. CDR3 sequence reads: CASSIAGNEQYF. The CDR3 DNA reads as TGTGCCAGTAGTATCGCGGGAAACGAGCAGTACTTC.

The genes are TRBV6-1 and TRBJ1-1, with no clear D. Germline V gene lookup returns CDR1 MNHNS and CDR2 SASEGT. V was shortened by 3 bases and J by 6 bases, with 8 bases between the two germline ends. The CDR3 is made up of 12 amino acids. The CDR3 sequence is CASSDGIAEAFF. The CDR3 DNA is TGTGCCAGCAGTGACGGGATCGCTGAAGCTTTCTTT.

This clone was seen once. This rearrangement joins TRBV19 to TRBJ1-1, with D tentatively TRBD1 (5 bases). Germline CDR1 LNHDA, CDR2 SQIVND (reference sequence). Trimming took off 7 bases at V and 3 bases at J, with 12 bases between the two ends. This CDR3 contains 13 residues. The CDR3 spells CASTRTFDTEAFF. In DNA form, the CDR3 reads TGTGCCAGTACGAGGACATTCGACACTGAAGCTTTCTTT.

This clone is a singleton in its sample. V gene TRBV14 combines with J gene TRBJ1-1; D remains unclear. V was trimmed by 1 base and J by 3 bases, leaving 3 bases between them. CDR3 length: 12 residues. Germline CDR1 reads SGHDN; CDR2 reads FVKESK. The CDR3 loop is CASSQAYTEAFF. DNA of the CDR3: TGTGCCAGCAGCCAAGCGTACACTGAAGCTTTCTTT.

This sequence joins TRBV19 and TRBJ1-5, with a possible D match to TRBD1 (5 bases). The CDR3 is made up of 16 amino acids. The germline V gene has CDR1 LNHDA and CDR2 SQIVND (reference sequence). V lost 4 bases and J lost 1, with 14 bases in between. The CDR3: CASSTPQGMSNQPQHF. The CDR3 DNA is TGTGCCAGTAGTACCCCGCAGGGAATGAGCAATCAGCCCCAGCATTTT.

V and J are TRBV3-1 (or the pseudogene TRBV3-2) and TRBJ2-7; 10 nucleotides agree with TRBD2. Trimming took 0 bases from V and 3 from J; bases not matched to a gene: 8. The CDR3 totals 17 residues. Germline assignment: CDR1 LGHDT and CDR2 YNNKEL (reference sequence). CDR3 sequence reads: CASSQDQGLAGVYEQYF. Written as DNA, the CDR3 is TGTGCCAGCAGCCAAGACCAGGGGCTAGCGGGAGTCTACGAGCAGTACTTC.